These T cell receptor beta chains were read from a single sample in a study of cytomegalovirus exposure and HLA in healthy donors. Clones were read by immunoSEQ multiplex PCR, and TCRdb kept only the in-frame ones, dropping some. Of around 91,000 clones detected, 64% appear once; the ten largest clones hold roughly 3.2%. Sequenced material: PBMCs. These TCRs come from a man aged 60 to 75 in good health and CMV-seronegative. Both conserved end residues are part of each CDR3. Fields, in order: D gene, V gene, clone size, J gene, CDR3 protein, CDR3 DNA. A D gene is named only where the DNA matches it firmly. Clone sizes are given selectively: once, few, many, or a class where the clone is expanded.

>TRBD1|TRBV10-3|.|TRBJ2-3
CAISGGTGAIGTDTQYF
TGTGCCATCAGTGGGGGGACAGGGGCGATCGGCACAGATACGCAGTATTTT
>TRBD2|TRBV19|.|TRBJ2-3
CATTTSGSTDTQYF
TGTGCCACCACGACTAGCGGAAGCACAGATACGCAGTATTTT
>TRBD1|TRBV7-2|.|TRBJ1-2
CASSPGTGRYGYTF
TGTGCCAGCAGCCCAGGGACAGGGCGGTATGGCTACACCTTC
>.|TRBV6-1|.|TRBJ2-7
CASRVAEGQYF
TGTGCCAGCAGGGTAGCGGAAGGGCAGTACTTC
>.|TRBV11-3|.|TRBJ1-1
CASSGEAQGKAFF
TGTGCCAGCAGCGGCGAAGCTCAGGGGAAAGCTTTCTTT
>.|TRBV5-4|.|TRBJ2-3
CASSYTRSADTQYF
TGTGCCAGCAGCTATACTAGGTCGGCAGATACGCAGTATTTT
>.|TRBV5-4|.|TRBJ2-5
CASSSGGFLETQYF
TGTGCCAGCAGTTCCGGAGGGTTTTTGGAGACCCAGTACTTC
>.|TRBV11-2|.|TRBJ2-2
CASSWAGPPNTGELFF
TGTGCCAGCAGCTGGGCGGGACCGCCGAACACCGGGGAGCTGTTTTTT
>.|TRBV11-2|.|TRBJ2-6
CASSLAPGYSGANVLTF
TGTGCCAGCAGCTTAGCCCCAGGGTACTCTGGGGCCAACGTCCTGACTTTC
>TRBD2|TRBV6-6|few|TRBJ2-5
CASSRGRAVGQETQYF
TGTGCCAGCAGTCGCGGGAGGGCCGTGGGGCAAGAGACCCAGTACTTC
>.|TRBV5-4|.|TRBJ1-3
CASSFDSGNTIYF
TGTGCCAGCAGCTTCGACAGCGGAAACACCATATATTTT
>TRBD1|TRBV9|once|TRBJ1-2
CASSPPDRAYGYTF
TGTGCCAGCAGCCCACCGGACAGGGCCTATGGCTACACCTTC
>.|TRBV19|.|TRBJ1-5
CASSMGGGNNQPQHF
TGTGCCAGTAGTATGGGGGGAGGAAACAATCAGCCCCAGCATTTT
>TRBD1|TRBV6-1|.|TRBJ2-5
CASSLFRTGRETQYF
TGTGCCAGCAGTTTATTTCGGACAGGGAGGGAGACCCAGTACTTC
>TRBD1|TRBV9|.|TRBJ1-2
CASSRDSGYGYTF
TGTGCCAGCAGCAGGGACAGCGGCTATGGCTACACCTTC
>.|TRBV2|.|TRBJ1-1
CASRNRMNTEAFF
TGTGCCAGCAGAAACAGAATGAACACTGAAGCTTTCTTT
>TRBD1|TRBV4-1|.|TRBJ1-1
CASSQIGTGATEAFF
TGCGCCAGCAGCCAAATAGGGACAGGGGCCACTGAAGCTTTCTTT
>.|TRBV6-5|.|TRBJ1-1
CASSYSGGTEAFF
TGTGCCAGCAGTTACTCGGGGGGCACTGAAGCTTTCTTT
>.|TRBV29-1|.|TRBJ1-1
CSVRYGDTEAFF
TGCAGCGTTCGGTACGGGGACACTGAAGCTTTCTTT
>.|TRBV21-1|.|TRBJ2-1
CASSATSSKMEVF
TGTGCCAGCAGCGCGACTAGCTCTAAGATGGAGGTCTTC
>.|TRBV4-2|.|TRBJ2-3
CASSQDDRGDTQYF
TGTGCCAGCAGCCAAGATGATAGGGGGGATACGCAGTATTTT
>.|TRBV9|.|TRBJ2-2
CASSVSGTGELFF
TGTGCCAGCAGCGTCTCGGGGACCGGGGAGCTGTTTTTT
>TRBD1|TRBV5-1|.|TRBJ2-7
CASSPLSGTGSYEQYF
TGCGCCAGCAGCCCGCTTTCCGGGACAGGCTCCTACGAGCAGTACTTC
>TRBD1|TRBV28|.|TRBJ1-3
CASSGGQGGGNTIYF
TGTGCCAGCAGCGGGGGACAGGGAGGCGGAAACACCATATATTTT
>.|TRBV7-2|.|TRBJ2-2
CASSLGGLGNTGELFF
TGTGCCAGCAGCTTAGGAGGGCTGGGGAACACCGGGGAGCTGTTTTTT
>.|TRBV7-2|medium-sized|TRBJ2-5
CASRASFVEETQYF
TGTGCCAGCAGGGCTAGCTTTGTAGAAGAGACCCAGTACTTC
>TRBD1|TRBV18|few|TRBJ1-6
CASSPNTGVNSPLHF
TGTGCCAGCTCACCGAATACAGGGGTGAATTCACCCCTCCACTTT
>TRBD1|TRBV12-5|.|TRBJ1-2
CASGPRDRGYGYTF
TGTGCTAGTGGTCCGAGGGACAGGGGCTATGGCTACACCTTC
>TRBD1|TRBV29-1|.|TRBJ2-1
CSVAVQGGGEQFF
TGCAGCGTTGCTGTACAGGGGGGTGGTGAGCAGTTCTTC
>TRBD1|TRBV6-1|.|TRBJ1-2
CASNEPIDRVISYGYTF
TGTGCCAGCAATGAACCTATCGACAGGGTAATATCCTATGGCTACACCTTC
>.|TRBV5-4|.|TRBJ2-1
CASSPGSGGFYEQFF
TGTGCCAGCAGCCCAGGGTCAGGTGGGTTCTATGAGCAGTTCTTC
>.|TRBV7-8|.|TRBJ1-4
CASSLWAGEKLFF
TGTGCCAGCAGCTTATGGGCAGGGGAAAAACTGTTTTTT
>.|TRBV9|.|TRBJ1-1
CASSALSMGGTEAFF
TGTGCCAGCAGCGCCCTATCAATGGGGGGAACTGAAGCTTTCTTT
>.|TRBV11-2|few|TRBJ1-3
CASSADSNSGNTIYF
TGTGCCAGCAGCGCCGACAGCAACTCTGGAAACACCATATATTTT
>TRBD1|TRBV11-3|.|TRBJ2-3
CASSLGTGEVDTQYF
TGTGCCAGCAGCCTGGGGACAGGGGAGGTAGATACGCAGTATTTT
>TRBD2|TRBV7-6|once|TRBJ2-1
CASSLGLAGPPEQFF
TGTGCCAGCAGCTTAGGACTAGCGGGTCCCCCCGAGCAGTTCTTC
>.|TRBV11-3|few|TRBJ2-3
CASSLGATADTQYF
TGTGCCAGCAGCTTGGGAGCGACGGCAGATACGCAGTATTTT
>.|TRBV10-1|.|TRBJ1-3
CASSEQTNSGNTIYF
TGCGCCAGCAGCGAACAGACAAACTCTGGAAACACCATATATTTT
>.|TRBV5-4|.|TRBJ2-2
CASSQDPGGGGELFF
TGTGCCAGCAGTCAGGACCCCGGGGGTGGCGGGGAGCTGTTTTTT
>.|TRBV27|.|TRBJ2-7
CASSPRTASSYEQYF
TGTGCCAGCAGTCCGCGGACAGCGAGCTCCTACGAGCAGTACTTC
>.|TRBV7-6|.|TRBJ2-2
CASSFQGTGELFF
TGTGCCAGCAGCTTCCAGGGGACCGGGGAGCTGTTTTTT
>TRBD1|TRBV5-1|few|TRBJ2-5
CASSLGGQQETQYF
TGCGCCAGCAGCTTAGGGGGACAGCAAGAGACCCAGTACTTC
>TRBD1|TRBV2|.|TRBJ1-6
CASSWDRGSPLHF
TGTGCCAGCAGTTGGGACAGGGGTTCACCCCTCCACTTT
>.|TRBV6-1|.|TRBJ2-7
CASSEAGTGAPYEQYF
TGTGCCAGCAGTGAAGCGGGGACGGGAGCCCCCTACGAGCAGTACTTC
>.|TRBV7-9|few|TRBJ2-2
CASSPGTLANTGELFF
TGTGCCAGCAGCCCCGGGACACTCGCGAACACCGGGGAGCTGTTTTTT
>TRBD1|TRBV6-1|.|TRBJ1-2
CASSESTGAINYGYTF
TGTGCCAGCAGTGAATCCACAGGGGCAATTAACTATGGCTACACCTTC
>TRBD1|TRBV2|.|TRBJ1-4
CASSVRDRGGEKLFF
TGTGCCAGCAGTGTTAGGGACAGGGGTGGTGAAAAACTGTTTTTT
>.|TRBV7-3|.|TRBJ1-2
CASSPGTGLYGYTF
TGTGCCAGCAGCCCCGGGACGGGACTATATGGCTACACCTTC
>.|TRBV9|.|TRBJ2-2
CASSEQGQGTGELFF
TGTGCCAGCAGCGAACAGGGCCAGGGGACCGGGGAGCTGTTTTTT
>.|TRBV29-1|.|TRBJ2-6
CSASPSGANVLTF
TGCAGCGCTTCTCCGTCGGGGGCCAACGTCCTGACTTTC
>TRBD1|TRBV28|few|TRBJ1-6
CASIDRDVSPLHF
TGTGCCAGCATTGACAGGGACGTTTCACCCCTCCACTTT
>.|TRBV11-2|.|TRBJ2-3
CASSFGGRGATDTQYF
TGTGCCAGCAGCTTTGGTGGGCGGGGCGCCACAGATACGCAGTATTTT
>TRBD2|TRBV5-6|.|TRBJ2-3
CASSFDLAGSADTQYF
TGTGCCAGCAGCTTTGATTTAGCGGGGTCGGCAGATACGCAGTATTTT
>.|TRBV7-3|few|TRBJ1-5
CASSLTPGDNQPQHF
TGTGCCAGCAGCTTAACCCCAGGGGACAATCAGCCCCAGCATTTT
>.|TRBV2|.|TRBJ2-1
CASSYGTYNEQFF
TGTGCCAGCAGTTACGGGACCTACAATGAGCAGTTCTTC
>TRBD1|TRBV2|once|TRBJ2-3
CASSIQGSDTQYF
TGTGCCAGCAGCATACAGGGGTCGGATACGCAGTATTTT
>.|TRBV13|few|TRBJ2-3
CASSLMAARITDTQYF
TGTGCCAGCAGCTTAATGGCTGCACGAATAACAGATACGCAGTATTTT
>.|TRBV10-1|.|TRBJ1-2
CASSEGQFYGYTF
TGCGCCAGCAGTGAGGGACAGTTCTATGGCTACACCTTC
>TRBD1|TRBV2|.|TRBJ1-6
CASGQGAGNSPLHF
TGTGCCAGCGGACAGGGGGCTGGTAATTCACCCCTCCACTTT